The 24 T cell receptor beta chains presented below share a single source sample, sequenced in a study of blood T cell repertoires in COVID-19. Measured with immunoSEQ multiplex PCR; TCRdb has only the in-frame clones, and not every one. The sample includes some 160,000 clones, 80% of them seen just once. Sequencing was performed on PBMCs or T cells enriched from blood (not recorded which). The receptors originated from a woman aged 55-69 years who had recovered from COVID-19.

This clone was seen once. The DNA of the CDR3 is TGTGCCAGCAGCCATTATACTACGGATGGCTACACCTTC. It encodes CASSHYTTDGYTF. The chain links TRBV4-2 to TRBJ1-2, with D uncertain. This CDR3 has 13 residues. Deletions cut 3 bases from V and 6 bases from J, with 11 bases between. CDR1 is LGHNA and CDR2 is YNFKEQ in the germline V gene.

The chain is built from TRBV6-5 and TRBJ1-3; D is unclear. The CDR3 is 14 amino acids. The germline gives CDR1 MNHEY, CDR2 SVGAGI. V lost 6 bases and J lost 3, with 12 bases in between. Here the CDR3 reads CASRTGQYGNTIYF. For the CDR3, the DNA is TGTGCCAGCAGGACGGGTCAATATGGAAACACCATATATTTT.

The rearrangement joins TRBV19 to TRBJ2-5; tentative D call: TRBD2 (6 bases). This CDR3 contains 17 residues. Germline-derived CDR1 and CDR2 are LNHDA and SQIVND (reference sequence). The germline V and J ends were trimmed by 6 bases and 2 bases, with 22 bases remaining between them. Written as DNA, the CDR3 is TGTGCCAGTAGACCTACAACGGCGGGGAGCGCGCAAGAGACCCAGTACTTC. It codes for CASRPTTAGSAQETQYF.

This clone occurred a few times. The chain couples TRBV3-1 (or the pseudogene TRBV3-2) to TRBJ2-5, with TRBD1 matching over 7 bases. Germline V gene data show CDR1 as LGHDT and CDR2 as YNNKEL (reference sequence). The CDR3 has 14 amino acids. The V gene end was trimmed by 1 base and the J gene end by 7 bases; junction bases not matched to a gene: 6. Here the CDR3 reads CASSQGQTGRTQYF. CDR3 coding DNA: TGTGCCAGCAGCCAAGGTCAGACAGGGAGGACCCAGTACTTC.

The CDR3 bases are TGTGCCAGCAGCTTCCAGGGGGCAAACACTGAAGCTTTCTTT. The encoded protein is CASSFQGANTEAFF. The chain combines TRBV11-2 with TRBJ1-1; 8 nucleotides align to TRBD1. Germline-derived CDR1 and CDR2 are SGHAT and FQNNGV. This CDR3 is 14 amino acids long. Trimming cost V 3 bases and J 2 bases; bases outside gene matches: 2.

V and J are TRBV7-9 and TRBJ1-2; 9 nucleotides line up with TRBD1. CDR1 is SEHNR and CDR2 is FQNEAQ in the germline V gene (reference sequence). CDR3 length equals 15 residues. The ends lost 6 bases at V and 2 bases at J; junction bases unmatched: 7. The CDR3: CASRTTGTGNYGYTF. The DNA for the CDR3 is TGTGCCAGCAGGACTACCGGGACAGGGAACTATGGCTACACCTTC.

The CDR3 spells CASSESIMVGLAGVSSYNEQFF. The CDR3 nucleotides read TGTGCCAGCAGTGAAAGTATCATGGTGGGACTAGCGGGGGTGAGCTCCTACAATGAGCAGTTCTTC. V gene TRBV2 combines with J gene TRBJ2-1, with 14 bases that match TRBD2. After removal of 2 bases from V and 0 bases from J, the junction contained 15 bases not matched to a gene. CDR1 is SNHLY and CDR2 is FYNNEI in the germline V gene. The CDR3 is 22 residues long.

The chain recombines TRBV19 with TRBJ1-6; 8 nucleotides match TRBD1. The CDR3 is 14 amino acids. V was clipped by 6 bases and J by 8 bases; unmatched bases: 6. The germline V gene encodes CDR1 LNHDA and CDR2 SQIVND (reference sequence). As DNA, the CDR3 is TGTGCCAGTAGCAGGGACAGGAAGGATTCACCCCTCCACTTT. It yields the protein CASSRDRKDSPLHF.

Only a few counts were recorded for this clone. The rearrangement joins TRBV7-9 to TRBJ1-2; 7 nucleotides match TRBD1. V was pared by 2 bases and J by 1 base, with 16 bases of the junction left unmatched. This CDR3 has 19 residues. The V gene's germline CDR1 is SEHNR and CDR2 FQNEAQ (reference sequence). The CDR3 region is CASSLYHRQGRTYNYGYTF. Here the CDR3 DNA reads TGTGCCAGCAGCTTATATCACCGACAGGGCCGTACGTATAACTATGGCTACACCTTC. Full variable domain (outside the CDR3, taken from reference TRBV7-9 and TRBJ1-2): DTGVSQNPRHKITKRGQNVTFRCDPISEHNRLYWYRQTLGQGPEFLTYFQNEAQLEKSRLLSDRFSAERPKGSFSTLEIQRTEQGDSAMYLCASSLYHRQGRTYNYGYTFGSGTRLTVV.

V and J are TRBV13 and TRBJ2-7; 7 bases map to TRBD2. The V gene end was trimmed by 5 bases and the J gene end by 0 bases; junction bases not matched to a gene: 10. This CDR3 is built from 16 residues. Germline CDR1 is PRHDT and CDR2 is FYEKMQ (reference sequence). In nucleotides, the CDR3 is TGTGCCAGCAGCCCGGCGGGGCGGGGGAGCTCCTACGAGCAGTACTTC. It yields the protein CASSPAGRGSSYEQYF.

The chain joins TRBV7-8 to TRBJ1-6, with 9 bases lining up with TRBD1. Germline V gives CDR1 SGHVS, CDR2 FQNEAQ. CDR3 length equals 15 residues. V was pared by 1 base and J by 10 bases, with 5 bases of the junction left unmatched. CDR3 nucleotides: TGTGCCAGCAGCTTAGTGGGACAGGGTTTATCACCCCTCCACTTT. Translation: CASSLVGQGLSPLHF.

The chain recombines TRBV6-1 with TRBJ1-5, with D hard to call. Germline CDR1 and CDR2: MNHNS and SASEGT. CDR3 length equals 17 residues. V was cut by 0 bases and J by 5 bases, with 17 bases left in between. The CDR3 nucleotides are TGTGCCAGCAGTGAAGCGCTTCGGAGGGTAAGGGATCAGCCCCAGCATTTT. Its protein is CASSEALRRVRDQPQHF.

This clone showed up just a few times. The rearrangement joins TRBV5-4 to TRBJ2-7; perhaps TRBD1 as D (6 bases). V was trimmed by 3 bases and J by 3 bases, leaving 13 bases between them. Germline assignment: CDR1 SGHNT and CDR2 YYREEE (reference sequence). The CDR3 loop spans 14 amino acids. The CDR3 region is CASSSATGIYEQYF. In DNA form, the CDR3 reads TGTGCCAGCAGCTCCGCGACAGGAATCTACGAGCAGTACTTC.

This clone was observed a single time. The CDR3 region is CASSSVGPLSGYTF. In DNA form, the CDR3 reads TGTGCCAGCAGTTCGGTGGGGCCGTTAAGTGGCTACACCTTC. The V gene is TRBV27, the J gene TRBJ1-2; a weak D match, TRBD1 (5 bases). Trimming pared 4 bases from V and 7 bases from J, leaving 16 bases between. The CDR3 has 14 residues. The germline V gene has CDR1 MNHEY and CDR2 SMNVEV (reference sequence).

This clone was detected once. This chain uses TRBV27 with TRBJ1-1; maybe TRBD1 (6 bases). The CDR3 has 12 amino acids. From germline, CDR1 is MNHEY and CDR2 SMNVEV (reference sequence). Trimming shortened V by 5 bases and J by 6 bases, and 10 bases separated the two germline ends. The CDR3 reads CASSPGQSEAFF. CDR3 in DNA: TGTGCCAGCAGTCCTGGACAGTCTGAAGCTTTCTTT.

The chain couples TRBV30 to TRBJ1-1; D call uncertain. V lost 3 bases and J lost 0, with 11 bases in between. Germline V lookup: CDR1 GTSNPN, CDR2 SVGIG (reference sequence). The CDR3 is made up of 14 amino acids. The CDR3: CAWRGRLMNTEAFF. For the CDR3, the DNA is TGTGCCTGGAGAGGGAGGCTCATGAACACTGAAGCTTTCTTT.

In nucleotides, the CDR3 is TGTGCCAGCTCACCCTTTCAAGCCGGGACAGGGGCCTACGAGCAGTACTTC. Encoded protein: CASSPFQAGTGAYEQYF. The chain combines TRBV18 with TRBJ2-7; 10 nucleotides line up with TRBD1. Germline CDR1 reads KGHSH; CDR2 reads LQKENI. The CDR3 contains 17 residues. The junction had 10 bases not matched to a gene; V was cut back by 3 bases and J by 2 bases.

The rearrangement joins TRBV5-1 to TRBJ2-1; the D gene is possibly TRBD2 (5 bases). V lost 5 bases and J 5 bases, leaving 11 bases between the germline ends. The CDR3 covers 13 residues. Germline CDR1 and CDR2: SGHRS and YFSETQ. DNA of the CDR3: TGCGCCAGCAGAGCGGACGGTAACAATGAGCAGTTCTTC. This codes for CASRADGNNEQFF.

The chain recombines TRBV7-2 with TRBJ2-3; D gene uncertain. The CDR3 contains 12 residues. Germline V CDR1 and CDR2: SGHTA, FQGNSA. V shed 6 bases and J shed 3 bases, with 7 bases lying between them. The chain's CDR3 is CASSWSTDTQYF. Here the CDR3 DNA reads TGTGCCAGCAGTTGGAGTACAGATACGCAGTATTTT.

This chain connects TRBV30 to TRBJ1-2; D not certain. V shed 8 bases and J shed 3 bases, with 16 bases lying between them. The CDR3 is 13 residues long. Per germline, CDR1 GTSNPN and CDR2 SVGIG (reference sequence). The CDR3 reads CAQREPLDYGYTF. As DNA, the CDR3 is TGTGCCCAACGGGAGCCCCTAGACTATGGCTACACCTTC.

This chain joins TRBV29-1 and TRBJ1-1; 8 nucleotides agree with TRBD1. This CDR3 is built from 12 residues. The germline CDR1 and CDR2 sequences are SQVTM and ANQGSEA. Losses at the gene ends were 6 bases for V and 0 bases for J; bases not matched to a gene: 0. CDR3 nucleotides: TGCAGCGTGGGACAGGTGAACACTGAAGCTTTCTTT. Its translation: CSVGQVNTEAFF.

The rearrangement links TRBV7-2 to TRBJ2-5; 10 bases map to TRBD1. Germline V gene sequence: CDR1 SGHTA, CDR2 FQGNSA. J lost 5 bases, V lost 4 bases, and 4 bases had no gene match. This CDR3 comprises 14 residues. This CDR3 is CASSSSGQGETQYF. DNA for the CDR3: TGTGCCAGCAGCTCCTCGGGACAGGGGGAGACCCAGTACTTC.

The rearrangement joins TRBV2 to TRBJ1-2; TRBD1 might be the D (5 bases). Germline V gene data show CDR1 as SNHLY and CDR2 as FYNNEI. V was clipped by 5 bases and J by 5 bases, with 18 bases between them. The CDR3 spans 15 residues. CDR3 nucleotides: TGTGCCAGCAGTCGAATAACGACAGAACTATATGGCTACACCTTC. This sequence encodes CASSRITTELYGYTF. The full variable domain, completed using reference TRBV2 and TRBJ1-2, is EPEVTQTPSHQVTQMGQEVILRCVPISNHLYFYWYRQILGQKVEFLVSFYNNEISEKSEIFDDQFSVERPDGSNFTLKIRSTKLEDSAMYFCASSRITTELYGYTFGSGTRLTVV.

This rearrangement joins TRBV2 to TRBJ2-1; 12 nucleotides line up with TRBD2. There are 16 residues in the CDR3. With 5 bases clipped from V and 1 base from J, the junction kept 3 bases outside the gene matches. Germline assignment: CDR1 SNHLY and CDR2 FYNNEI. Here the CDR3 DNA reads TGTGCCAGCAGTCGGACTAGCGGGGTATCCTACAATGAGCAGTTCTTC. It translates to CASSRTSGVSYNEQFF.